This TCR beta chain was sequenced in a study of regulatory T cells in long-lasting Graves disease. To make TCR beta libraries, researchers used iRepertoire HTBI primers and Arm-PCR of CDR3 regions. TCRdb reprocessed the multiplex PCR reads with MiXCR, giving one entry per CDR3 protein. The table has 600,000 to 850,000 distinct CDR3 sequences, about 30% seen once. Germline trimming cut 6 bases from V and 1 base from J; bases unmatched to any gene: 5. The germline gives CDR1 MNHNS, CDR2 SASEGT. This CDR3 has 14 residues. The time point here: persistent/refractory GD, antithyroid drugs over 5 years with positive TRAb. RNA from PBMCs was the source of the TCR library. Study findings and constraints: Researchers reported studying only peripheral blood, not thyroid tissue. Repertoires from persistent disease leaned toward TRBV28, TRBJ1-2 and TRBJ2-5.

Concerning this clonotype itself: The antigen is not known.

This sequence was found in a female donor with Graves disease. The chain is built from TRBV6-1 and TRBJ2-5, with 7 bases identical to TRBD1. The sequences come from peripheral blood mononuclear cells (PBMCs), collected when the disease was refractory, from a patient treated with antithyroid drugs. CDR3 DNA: TGTGCCAGCAGCCGACAGGGACCCCAAGAGACCCAGTACTTC. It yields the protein CASSRQGPQETQYF.